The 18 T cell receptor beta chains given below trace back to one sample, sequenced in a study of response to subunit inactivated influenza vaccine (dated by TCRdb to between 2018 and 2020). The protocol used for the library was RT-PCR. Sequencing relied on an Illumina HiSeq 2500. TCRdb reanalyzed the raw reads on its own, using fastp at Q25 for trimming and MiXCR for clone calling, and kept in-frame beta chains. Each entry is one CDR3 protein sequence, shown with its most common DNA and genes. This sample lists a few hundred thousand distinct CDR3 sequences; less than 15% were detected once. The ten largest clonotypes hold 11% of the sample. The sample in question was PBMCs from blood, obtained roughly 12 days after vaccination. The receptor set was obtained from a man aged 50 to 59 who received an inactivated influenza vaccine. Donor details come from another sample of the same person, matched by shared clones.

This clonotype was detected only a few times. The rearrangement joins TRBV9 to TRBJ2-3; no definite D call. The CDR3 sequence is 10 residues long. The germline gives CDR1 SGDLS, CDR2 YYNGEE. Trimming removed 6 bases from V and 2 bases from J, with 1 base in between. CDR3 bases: TGTGCCAGCAACACAGATACGCAGTATTTT. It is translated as CASNTDTQYF.

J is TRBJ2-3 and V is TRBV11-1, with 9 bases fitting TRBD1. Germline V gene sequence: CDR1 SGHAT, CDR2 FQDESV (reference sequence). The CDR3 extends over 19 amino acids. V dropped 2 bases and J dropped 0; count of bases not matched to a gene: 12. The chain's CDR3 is CASSLPSGQGLASTDTQYF. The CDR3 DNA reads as TGTGCCAGCAGCTTACCCTCGGGACAGGGTTTAGCTAGCACAGATACGCAGTATTTT.

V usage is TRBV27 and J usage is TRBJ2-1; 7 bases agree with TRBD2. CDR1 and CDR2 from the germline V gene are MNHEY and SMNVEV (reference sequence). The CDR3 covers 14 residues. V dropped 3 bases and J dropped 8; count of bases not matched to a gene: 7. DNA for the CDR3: TGTGCCAGCAGTTTGCGGGGGTATCGGGATGAGCAGTTCTTC. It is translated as CASSLRGYRDEQFF.

CDR3 loop: CASSRGGVVETQYF. DNA for the CDR3: TGTGCCAGCTCACGTGGCGGTGTAGTGGAGACCCAGTACTTC. The rearrangement joins TRBV18 to TRBJ2-5; D uncertain. The CDR3 sequence is 14 residues long. V dropped 4 bases and J dropped 5 bases, with 14 bases sitting between them. Germline CDR1 and CDR2: KGHSH and LQKENI.

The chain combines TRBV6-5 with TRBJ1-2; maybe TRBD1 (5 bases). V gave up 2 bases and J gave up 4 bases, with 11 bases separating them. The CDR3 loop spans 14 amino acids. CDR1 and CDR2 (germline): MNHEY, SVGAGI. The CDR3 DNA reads TGTGCCAGCAGTTACGGAGCAGGGACCTATGGCTACACCTTC. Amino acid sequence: CASSYGAGTYGYTF.

CDR3 amino acids: CASSQDRVAEGYTF. The CDR3 region has the DNA TGTGCCAGCAGCCAAGATCGTGTAGCGGAGGGCTACACCTTC. The chain couples TRBV4-2 to TRBJ1-2; no definite D call. The CDR3 is made up of 14 amino acids. The V gene lost 0 bases and the J gene lost 8 bases, with 13 bases spanning the gap. The germline V gene has CDR1 LGHNA and CDR2 YNFKEQ.

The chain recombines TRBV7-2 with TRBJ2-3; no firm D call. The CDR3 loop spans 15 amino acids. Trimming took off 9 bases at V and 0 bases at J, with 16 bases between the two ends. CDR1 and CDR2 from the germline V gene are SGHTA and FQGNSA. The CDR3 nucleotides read TGTGCCAGGAGCCCTGGGCTAGGGAGCACAGATACGCAGTATTTT. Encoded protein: CARSPGLGSTDTQYF.

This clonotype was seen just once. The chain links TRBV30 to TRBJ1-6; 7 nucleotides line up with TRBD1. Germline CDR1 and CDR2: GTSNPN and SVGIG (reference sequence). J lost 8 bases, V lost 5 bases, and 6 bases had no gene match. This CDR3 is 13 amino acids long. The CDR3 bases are TGTGCCTGGGACAGGGAGGTACATTCACCCCTCCACTTT. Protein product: CAWDREVHSPLHF.

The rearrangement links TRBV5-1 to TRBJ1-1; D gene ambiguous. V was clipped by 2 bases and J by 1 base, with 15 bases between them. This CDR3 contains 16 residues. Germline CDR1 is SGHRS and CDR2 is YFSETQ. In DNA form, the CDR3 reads TGCGCCAGCAGCTTCCTCCCCGAGGACGGGAACACTGAAGCTTTCTTT. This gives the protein CASSFLPEDGNTEAFF.

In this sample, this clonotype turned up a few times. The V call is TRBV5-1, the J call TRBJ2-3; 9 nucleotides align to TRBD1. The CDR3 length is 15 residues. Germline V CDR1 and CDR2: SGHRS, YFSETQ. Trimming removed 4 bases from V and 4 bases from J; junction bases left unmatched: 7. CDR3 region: CASSTRDRAPDTQYF. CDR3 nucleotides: TGCGCCAGCAGCACCCGGGACAGGGCCCCAGATACGCAGTATTTT.

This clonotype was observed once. In nucleotides, the CDR3 is TGTGCCATCAGTCAGGGCCCAGAAGAGACCCAGTACTTC. Its translation: CAISQGPEETQYF. This chain connects TRBV10-3 to TRBJ2-5, with D perhaps TRBD1 (5 bases). V was pared by 5 bases and J by 3 bases, with 10 bases between. The CDR3 totals 13 residues. Germline loops: CDR1 ENHRY, CDR2 SYGVKD.

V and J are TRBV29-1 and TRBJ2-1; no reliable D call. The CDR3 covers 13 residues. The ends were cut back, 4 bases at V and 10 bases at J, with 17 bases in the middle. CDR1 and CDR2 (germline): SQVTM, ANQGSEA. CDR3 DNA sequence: TGCAGCGTTGGTGGAGATGTTATGGGGGAGCAGTTCTTC. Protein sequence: CSVGGDVMGEQFF.

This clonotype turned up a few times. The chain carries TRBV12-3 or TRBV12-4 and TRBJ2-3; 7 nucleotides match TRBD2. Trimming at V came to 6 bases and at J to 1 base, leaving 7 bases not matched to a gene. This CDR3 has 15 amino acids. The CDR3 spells CASSISGTGTDTQYF. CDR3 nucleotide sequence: TGTGCCAGCAGCATAAGCGGGACTGGCACAGATACGCAGTATTTT.

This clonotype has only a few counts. The CDR3 DNA reads TGTGCCTGGAGTGGCCCCAGCGGCGATACGCAGTATTTT. It translates to CAWSGPSGDTQYF. V is TRBV30 and J is TRBJ2-3; D perhaps matches TRBD2 (5 bases). Germline CDR1 reads GTSNPN; CDR2 reads SVGIG (reference sequence). The CDR3 extends over 13 amino acids. The V end lost 1 base, the J end lost 6 bases, and 11 bases lay between the germline ends.

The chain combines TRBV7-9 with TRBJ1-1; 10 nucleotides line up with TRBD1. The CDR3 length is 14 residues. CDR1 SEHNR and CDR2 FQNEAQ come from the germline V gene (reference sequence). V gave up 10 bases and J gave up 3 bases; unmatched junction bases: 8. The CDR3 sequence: CATRPGQGDTEAFF. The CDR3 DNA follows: TGTGCCACCCGACCCGGACAGGGGGACACTGAAGCTTTCTTT.

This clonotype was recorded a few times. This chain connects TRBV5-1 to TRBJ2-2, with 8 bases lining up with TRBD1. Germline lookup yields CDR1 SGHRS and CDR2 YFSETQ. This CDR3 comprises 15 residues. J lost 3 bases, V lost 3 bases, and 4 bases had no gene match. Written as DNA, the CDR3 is TGCGCCAGCAGCTCGACAGGGGTTTACACCGGGGAGCTGTTTTTT. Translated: CASSSTGVYTGELFF.

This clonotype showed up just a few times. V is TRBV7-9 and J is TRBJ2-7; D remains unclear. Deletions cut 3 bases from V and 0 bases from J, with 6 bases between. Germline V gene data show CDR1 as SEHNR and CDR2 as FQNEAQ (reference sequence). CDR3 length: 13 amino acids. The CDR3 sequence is CASSFGFSYEQYF. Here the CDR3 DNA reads TGTGCCAGCAGCTTTGGGTTCTCCTACGAGCAGTACTTC.

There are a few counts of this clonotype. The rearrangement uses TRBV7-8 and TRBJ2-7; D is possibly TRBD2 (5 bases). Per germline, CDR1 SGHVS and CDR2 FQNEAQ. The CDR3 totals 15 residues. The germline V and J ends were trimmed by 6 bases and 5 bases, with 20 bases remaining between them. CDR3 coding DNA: TGTGCCAGCAGAAGAGGGTTCGTAGGGTCGAACGAGCAGTACTTC. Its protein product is CASRRGFVGSNEQYF.